The rows below give T cell receptor beta chains drawn from one sample of a study of quantifying T cell responses using KT2 cells. TCRdb reanalysed the UMI-ligation and nested PCR reads using MiXCR and keeps one entry per CDR3 protein. The data show tens of thousands of distinct CDR3 sequences, 7.3% seen once. Material for sequencing was PBMCs spiked with cells of the T cell clone KT2. All receptors come from a human donor. CDR3s include the opening cysteine and the closing phenylalanine or tryptophan. A D gene is named only where the DNA matches it firmly. Clone size appears in some rows only: once, few, many, or a class for an expanded clone.

cdr3_nt: TGCAGTGCTAGCATTCCGGGACAGACAACTGAAGCTTTCTTT
cdr3_aa: CSASIPGQTTEAFF
j_call: TRBJ1-1
v_call: TRBV20-1
clone_size: medium-sized
d_call: TRBD1

cdr3_nt: TGTGCCAGCAGCTCGCCGGGACAGGGATCAGATACGCAGTATTTT
cdr3_aa: CASSSPGQGSDTQYF
j_call: TRBJ2-3
v_call: TRBV7-2
clone_size: many
d_call: TRBD1

cdr3_nt: TGTGCCAGCGAGGGTACGGAAAGCTCCTACGAGCAGTACTTC
cdr3_aa: CASEGTESSYEQYF
j_call: TRBJ2-7
v_call: TRBV2
clone_size: -
d_call: -

cdr3_nt: TGTGCCAGCAGTCCACCCGGAGGGCCGGGAGTGAACACTGAAGCTTTCTTT
cdr3_aa: CASSPPGGPGVNTEAFF
j_call: TRBJ1-1
v_call: TRBV12-3/TRBV12-4
clone_size: many
d_call: -

cdr3_nt: TGTGCCAGTGACTCCCGGGTTCCCCAGTTCTTC
cdr3_aa: CASDSRVPQFF
j_call: TRBJ2-1
v_call: TRBV2
clone_size: few
d_call: -

cdr3_nt: TGTGCCATCAGTGAGTCGGACGGGACAGGGAGAATTGATGGCTACACCTTC
cdr3_aa: CAISESDGTGRIDGYTF
j_call: TRBJ1-2
v_call: TRBV10-3
clone_size: -
d_call: TRBD1

cdr3_nt: TGTGCCAACGACAGGGGCAATGAGCAGTTCTTC
cdr3_aa: CANDRGNEQFF
j_call: TRBJ2-1
v_call: TRBV6-4
clone_size: -
d_call: TRBD1

cdr3_nt: TGTGCCAGCTCGACTTCTAGCGGGGGGGCAGATACGCAGTATTTT
cdr3_aa: CASSTSSGGADTQYF
j_call: TRBJ2-3
v_call: TRBV12-3/TRBV12-4
clone_size: many
d_call: TRBD2

cdr3_nt: TGCGCCAGCAGCCAAGGGACAGGGGGCGGATATGAGCAGTTCTTC
cdr3_aa: CASSQGTGGGYEQFF
j_call: TRBJ2-1
v_call: TRBV4-3
clone_size: many
d_call: TRBD1

cdr3_nt: TGTGCCTCGCTAGCGGACACCTACAATGAGCAGTTCTTC
cdr3_aa: CASLADTYNEQFF
j_call: TRBJ2-1
v_call: TRBV2
clone_size: medium-sized
d_call: TRBD2

cdr3_nt: TGTGCCAGCACTACACAGGGCAATCAGCCCCAGCATTTT
cdr3_aa: CASTTQGNQPQHF
j_call: TRBJ1-5
v_call: TRBV6-6
clone_size: -
d_call: -

cdr3_nt: TGCAGTGCTGCGGGACTAGCGGGCCCCTACAATGAGCAGTTCTTC
cdr3_aa: CSAAGLAGPYNEQFF
j_call: TRBJ2-1
v_call: TRBV20-1
clone_size: many
d_call: TRBD2

cdr3_nt: TGTGCCAGCCTGGGGGACACCGGGGAGCTGTTTTTT
cdr3_aa: CASLGDTGELFF
j_call: TRBJ2-2
v_call: TRBV11-3
clone_size: -
d_call: -

cdr3_nt: TGTGCCAGCAGTGAAGGACTATCCCCCACAGAGACCCAGTACTTC
cdr3_aa: CASSEGLSPTETQYF
j_call: TRBJ2-5
v_call: TRBV2
clone_size: few
d_call: -

cdr3_nt: TGTGCCAGCAGTGAATTTTCCGGATACGAGCAGTACTTC
cdr3_aa: CASSEFSGYEQYF
j_call: TRBJ2-7
v_call: TRBV2
clone_size: -
d_call: -

cdr3_nt: TGTGCCAGCAGTTCGGACAGCTCCTATAATTCACCCCTCCACTTT
cdr3_aa: CASSSDSSYNSPLHF
j_call: TRBJ1-6
v_call: TRBV6-6
clone_size: -
d_call: -

cdr3_nt: TGTGCCAGCAGCTTGGAAGGCCGACTGAACACTGAAGCTTTCTTT
cdr3_aa: CASSLEGRLNTEAFF
j_call: TRBJ1-1
v_call: TRBV5-5
clone_size: many
d_call: -

cdr3_nt: TGCAGTGCTTTCCACACTGAAGCTTTCTTT
cdr3_aa: CSAFHTEAFF
j_call: TRBJ1-1
v_call: TRBV20-1
clone_size: many
d_call: -

cdr3_nt: TGTGCCACCAGCAGACCCAGAGGACAGGGGCGAGAAAAACTGTTTTTT
cdr3_aa: CATSRPRGQGREKLFF
j_call: TRBJ1-4
v_call: TRBV15
clone_size: many
d_call: TRBD1

cdr3_nt: TGCAGCGTTGGGATGAGGGAACTCGATGGCTACACCTTC
cdr3_aa: CSVGMRELDGYTF
j_call: TRBJ1-2
v_call: TRBV29-1
clone_size: many
d_call: -

cdr3_nt: TGCGCCAGCAGCGTAATACCGGGACAGAATAATTCACCCCTCCACTTT
cdr3_aa: CASSVIPGQNNSPLHF
j_call: TRBJ1-6
v_call: TRBV5-1
clone_size: medium-sized
d_call: TRBD1

cdr3_nt: TGCAGCGTCCCCTCTAGCGGAGCTAACCCCCGCTACGAGCAGTACTTC
cdr3_aa: CSVPSSGANPRYEQYF
j_call: TRBJ2-7
v_call: TRBV29-1
clone_size: -
d_call: TRBD2

cdr3_nt: TGTGCCAGCAGTTCGGGAATAGTGAATGAGCAGTTCTTC
cdr3_aa: CASSSGIVNEQFF
j_call: TRBJ2-1
v_call: TRBV14
clone_size: many
d_call: -

cdr3_nt: TGCGCCAGCAGCAGAACAGGGCCGTGGGACACCATATATTTT
cdr3_aa: CASSRTGPWDTIYF
j_call: TRBJ1-3
v_call: TRBV5-1
clone_size: few
d_call: -

cdr3_nt: TGCGCCAGCAGCCAAGATGGAGGATCGGCCGGCCATGAGCAGTTCTTC
cdr3_aa: CASSQDGGSAGHEQFF
j_call: TRBJ2-1
v_call: TRBV4-3
clone_size: many
d_call: -

cdr3_nt: TGTGCCAGCAGCCAAACTAGCGGGACAGATACGCAGTATTTT
cdr3_aa: CASSQTSGTDTQYF
j_call: TRBJ2-3
v_call: TRBV3-1
clone_size: few
d_call: TRBD2

cdr3_nt: TGTGCCAGCAGCTTGGCGGCGGCCACGAGGAGTGAAGCTTTCTTT
cdr3_aa: CASSLAAATRSEAFF
j_call: TRBJ1-1
v_call: TRBV5-6
clone_size: many
d_call: -

cdr3_nt: TGTGCCAGCGGGGCGGGCTCTGGAAACACCATATATTTT
cdr3_aa: CASGAGSGNTIYF
j_call: TRBJ1-3
v_call: TRBV9
clone_size: -
d_call: -

cdr3_nt: TGTGCCAGCAGTGAAAAGAGCTCTGGGGCCAACGTCCTGACTTTC
cdr3_aa: CASSEKSSGANVLTF
j_call: TRBJ2-6
v_call: TRBV6-1
clone_size: few
d_call: -

cdr3_nt: TGTGCCAGCACGCCGGGGGGGGCGACTGGCTACACCTTC
cdr3_aa: CASTPGGATGYTF
j_call: TRBJ1-2
v_call: TRBV6-2/TRBV6-3
clone_size: few
d_call: -

cdr3_nt: TGTGCCAGTAACCACAGGGGTTCCGAGCAGTACTTC
cdr3_aa: CASNHRGSEQYF
j_call: TRBJ2-7
v_call: TRBV19
clone_size: -
d_call: TRBD1

cdr3_nt: TGTGCCAGCAGTCTTTCAGATACGCAGTATTTT
cdr3_aa: CASSLSDTQYF
j_call: TRBJ2-3
v_call: TRBV2
clone_size: many
d_call: -

cdr3_nt: TGTGCCATCAGTGACTATTACGAGCAGTACTTC
cdr3_aa: CAISDYYEQYF
j_call: TRBJ2-7
v_call: TRBV10-3
clone_size: many
d_call: -

cdr3_nt: TGTGCCAGCAGCAGACTAGCGGACTTGGAGAATGAGCAGTTCTTC
cdr3_aa: CASSRLADLENEQFF
j_call: TRBJ2-1
v_call: TRBV12-3/TRBV12-4
clone_size: many
d_call: TRBD2

cdr3_nt: TGTGCCAGCAGTGAAGCGGAGGGGGCCACAGATACGCAGTATTTT
cdr3_aa: CASSEAEGATDTQYF
j_call: TRBJ2-3
v_call: TRBV6-1
clone_size: many
d_call: -

cdr3_nt: TGTGCCAGCAGGTCTACCCCCGGACTAGCGGGAGGCCAGGTGGGCGGGGAGCTGTTTTTT
cdr3_aa: CASRSTPGLAGGQVGGELFF
j_call: TRBJ2-2
v_call: TRBV12-3/TRBV12-4
clone_size: few
d_call: TRBD2

cdr3_nt: TGCAGTGCTAGAGAGACTGGGTTCTGGGGGAATGAAGCTTTCTTT
cdr3_aa: CSARETGFWGNEAFF
j_call: TRBJ1-1
v_call: TRBV20-1
clone_size: -
d_call: -

cdr3_nt: TGTGCCAGCAGTCACCGGACAGGGGGCAATGAAAAACTGTTTTTT
cdr3_aa: CASSHRTGGNEKLFF
j_call: TRBJ1-4
v_call: TRBV6-5
clone_size: -
d_call: TRBD1

cdr3_nt: TGCAGCCTGTCGAGTGACAGGGGGTATGGCTACACCTTC
cdr3_aa: CSLSSDRGYGYTF
j_call: TRBJ1-2
v_call: TRBV20-1
clone_size: many
d_call: TRBD1

cdr3_nt: TGTGCCAGCGGAGCTTCTCCCTCCTACGAGCAGTACTTC
cdr3_aa: CASGASPSYEQYF
j_call: TRBJ2-7
v_call: TRBV9
clone_size: -
d_call: -

cdr3_nt: TGTGCCAGCAGTTATTCGTTCGCGGGAGGTCGCGACACCGGGGAGCTGTTTTTT
cdr3_aa: CASSYSFAGGRDTGELFF
j_call: TRBJ2-2
v_call: TRBV6-5
clone_size: medium-sized
d_call: TRBD2

cdr3_nt: TGTGCCAGCAGCTTATCAGGGATCGACACTGAAGCTTTCTTT
cdr3_aa: CASSLSGIDTEAFF
j_call: TRBJ1-1
v_call: TRBV7-9
clone_size: -
d_call: -

cdr3_nt: TGTGCCAGCAGGGGAGAGACAGATACGCAGTATTTT
cdr3_aa: CASRGETDTQYF
j_call: TRBJ2-3
v_call: TRBV2
clone_size: few
d_call: -

cdr3_nt: TGCGCCAGCAGCTGGAGCGGGGGCCCTTCCACAGATACGCAGTATTTT
cdr3_aa: CASSWSGGPSTDTQYF
j_call: TRBJ2-3
v_call: TRBV5-1
clone_size: many
d_call: TRBD2

cdr3_nt: TGTGCCAGCAGCCGCGGTTTGGAGTTCTTGGTTCCCCTCTATGGCTACACCTTC
cdr3_aa: CASSRGLEFLVPLYGYTF
j_call: TRBJ1-2
v_call: TRBV5-6
clone_size: many
d_call: -

cdr3_nt: TGTGCCAGCTCACCACCACAGGGGCCAGATACGCAGTATTTT
cdr3_aa: CASSPPQGPDTQYF
j_call: TRBJ2-3
v_call: TRBV18
clone_size: -
d_call: TRBD1

cdr3_nt: TGTGCCAGCAGTCAACTAGGGACGAAGTACCAAGAGACCCAGTACTTC
cdr3_aa: CASSQLGTKYQETQYF
j_call: TRBJ2-5
v_call: TRBV28
clone_size: once
d_call: -

cdr3_nt: TGCAGTGCTAGAGATCTTGGGGATTCCTACGAGCAGTACTTC
cdr3_aa: CSARDLGDSYEQYF
j_call: TRBJ2-7
v_call: TRBV20-1
clone_size: few
d_call: -

cdr3_nt: TGTGCCAGCAGTACAGGGGTATGGGAAGAGACCCAGTACTTC
cdr3_aa: CASSTGVWEETQYF
j_call: TRBJ2-5
v_call: TRBV28
clone_size: once
d_call: TRBD1

cdr3_nt: TGTGCCAGCAGGCTGAGGCAAAGACACACTGAAGCTTTCTTT
cdr3_aa: CASRLRQRHTEAFF
j_call: TRBJ1-1
v_call: TRBV13
clone_size: many
d_call: -

cdr3_nt: TGTGCCAGCAGTTACTGGGACCGTCGCGTGGAAGGCGGCTACACCTTC
cdr3_aa: CASSYWDRRVEGGYTF
j_call: TRBJ1-2
v_call: TRBV6-2/TRBV6-3
clone_size: many
d_call: -

cdr3_nt: TGCAGTGCTAGACAGTACCCCAATTCACCCCTCCACTTT
cdr3_aa: CSARQYPNSPLHF
j_call: TRBJ1-6
v_call: TRBV20-1
clone_size: many
d_call: -

cdr3_nt: TGTGCCAGCAGACCACCTAGCGTGGGGTTCACAGATACGCAGTATTTT
cdr3_aa: CASRPPSVGFTDTQYF
j_call: TRBJ2-3
v_call: TRBV5-4
clone_size: -
d_call: -

cdr3_nt: TGCGCCAGCAAACAAGAACAGGGCTACTACTATGGCTACACCTTC
cdr3_aa: CASKQEQGYYYGYTF
j_call: TRBJ1-2
v_call: TRBV5-1
clone_size: few
d_call: -

cdr3_nt: TGTGCCAGCAGCAGGGGGCTTGAAGAAAAACTGTTTTTT
cdr3_aa: CASSRGLEEKLFF
j_call: TRBJ1-4
v_call: TRBV6-1
clone_size: many
d_call: TRBD1

cdr3_nt: TGTGCCAGCAGCCCTAGCGGGATCACAGATACGCAGTATTTT
cdr3_aa: CASSPSGITDTQYF
j_call: TRBJ2-3
v_call: TRBV11-3
clone_size: -
d_call: TRBD2

cdr3_nt: TGTGCCAGCAGAGTGACAGGGGCTATCTACGAGCAGTACTTC
cdr3_aa: CASRVTGAIYEQYF
j_call: TRBJ2-7
v_call: TRBV25-1
clone_size: few
d_call: TRBD1

cdr3_nt: TGCGCCAGCAGCCGGGGACAGGGGAGGGAGAGTGGTGAAGCTTTCTTT
cdr3_aa: CASSRGQGRESGEAFF
j_call: TRBJ1-1
v_call: TRBV4-1
clone_size: many
d_call: TRBD1

cdr3_nt: TGTGCCAGCAGCCAAGACTATAGCGGGGGGGAAGAGACCCAGTACTTC
cdr3_aa: CASSQDYSGGEETQYF
j_call: TRBJ2-5
v_call: TRBV12-3/TRBV12-4
clone_size: many
d_call: TRBD2